These T cell receptor beta chains were read from a single sample in a study of T-cell memory formation after mild COVID-19. TCRdb redid the calling of the 5' RACE reads with MiXCR, one entry per CDR3 protein. In the table there are about 90,000 distinct CDR3 sequences, about 15% of which are singletons. Source material: PBMCs or a T cell subset sorted from them (not recorded which). Receptor source: a man between 18 and 35 years old who had mild COVID-19 (a few samples of this study predate the infection). Cell type and time point are not known. Both conserved end residues are part of each CDR3. The D gene is left open where the match is weak. A row's size may be missing; if present it is once, few, many or a size class.

d_gene	v_gene	abundance	j_gene	CDR3nt	CDR3aa
NA	TRBV29-1	NA	TRBJ2-3	TGCAGCGTTGGGGGTACAGATACGCAGTATTTT	CSVGGTDTQYF
NA	TRBV7-9	NA	TRBJ1-5	TGTGCCAGCAGCACCGAAAACAGAAATAGCAATCAGCCCCAGCATTTT	CASSTENRNSNQPQHF
TRBD1	TRBV19	NA	TRBJ2-1	TGTGCCAGTAGTATTTCAGGGACAGGCCTAAATGAGCAGTTCTTC	CASSISGTGLNEQFF
NA	TRBV7-2	NA	TRBJ2-5	TGTGCCTCCTTCCGACTGACAGGACTCCATAAGACCCAGTACTTC	CASFRLTGLHKTQYF
NA	TRBV2	few	TRBJ2-3	TGTGCCAGCAGGGGCGGGTGGAGGGGTGGAGATACGCAGTATTTT	CASRGGWRGGDTQYF
NA	TRBV7-9	few	TRBJ1-2	TGTGCCAGCAGCAAACAAGGGACACATCGTTTTGGCTACACCTTC	CASSKQGTHRFGYTF
NA	TRBV15	few	TRBJ1-2	TGTGCCACCAGCGGCCTACCGCGGGTGTATGGCTACACCTTC	CATSGLPRVYGYTF
NA	TRBV6-2/TRBV6-3	few	TRBJ2-1	TGTGCCAGCAGCCCTGGGACCCCCAATGAGCAGTTCTTC	CASSPGTPNEQFF
NA	TRBV11-2	NA	TRBJ1-1	TGTGCCAGCAGCTTAAGGGACCGAAGAGGATTCAACACTGAAGCTTTCTTT	CASSLRDRRGFNTEAFF
TRBD2	TRBV10-3	few	TRBJ2-3	TGTGCCATCAGGGCGGGACTAGCCTTCACAGATACGCAGTATTTT	CAIRAGLAFTDTQYF
NA	TRBV7-9	NA	TRBJ1-1	TGTGCCAGCAGCTTCCCAGGCTCAAGAGCAGAAGCTTTCTTT	CASSFPGSRAEAFF
NA	TRBV7-6	NA	TRBJ1-1	TGTGCCAGCGGTTTCGGGACTGAAGCTTTCTTT	CASGFGTEAFF
NA	TRBV4-2	NA	TRBJ2-5	TGTGCCAGCAGCCAAGATTCCGACTACCAAGAGACCCAGTACTTC	CASSQDSDYQETQYF
NA	TRBV3-1	few	TRBJ2-7	TGTGCCAGCAGCCCCGGGCTTCGGGACGACCTCTCCTACGAGCAGTACTTC	CASSPGLRDDLSYEQYF
TRBD1	TRBV4-1	few	TRBJ2-1	TGCGCCAGCAGCCAACGGGACAGTGGCTCCTACAATGAGCAGTTCTTC	CASSQRDSGSYNEQFF
NA	TRBV3-1	many	TRBJ1-6	TGTGCCAGCAGCTCCGTCGCGGGCAATTCACCCCTCCACTTT	CASSSVAGNSPLHF
NA	TRBV6-5	NA	TRBJ1-1	TGTGCCAGCAACCGGGACGACTGGGGTGAAGCTTTCTTT	CASNRDDWGEAFF
NA	TRBV4-3	NA	TRBJ1-1	TGCGCCAGCAGCCAAGACTTCTCCCCTCCCCTCACTGAAGCTTTCTTT	CASSQDFSPPLTEAFF
NA	TRBV12-3/TRBV12-4	few	TRBJ2-7	TGTGCCAGCAGTTTTCCCTATGGCGAGCAGTACTTC	CASSFPYGEQYF
NA	TRBV12-3/TRBV12-4	NA	TRBJ1-4	TGTGCCAGCAGTTTTGTCCAGGGGAGCGGTAATGAAAAACTGTTTTTT	CASSFVQGSGNEKLFF
NA	TRBV7-8	NA	TRBJ2-2	TGTGCCAGCAGCCAAGTTCTTTACAGCTCGACCGGGGAGCTGTTTTTT	CASSQVLYSSTGELFF
NA	TRBV29-1	NA	TRBJ2-6	TGCAGCGTTGAGACAGGGAGGTTTGGTGGGGCCAACGTCCTGACTTTC	CSVETGRFGGANVLTF
TRBD1	TRBV29-1	many	TRBJ2-7	TGCAGCGTTGAACAGGGGGCCCCCGGCGAGCAGTACTTC	CSVEQGAPGEQYF
NA	TRBV12-3/TRBV12-4	few	TRBJ1-2	TGTGCCAGCAGTTTAGACTTGCGGGGCTACACCTTC	CASSLDLRGYTF
NA	TRBV30	NA	TRBJ2-1	TGTGCCTGGAGCGTCTGGGGTCTGTCCAATGAGCAGTTCTTC	CAWSVWGLSNEQFF
TRBD1	TRBV15	NA	TRBJ1-2	TGTGCCACCAGCAGAGACCGGGACAGATACTATGGCTACACCTTC	CATSRDRDRYYGYTF
NA	TRBV6-2/TRBV6-3	once	TRBJ1-5	TGTGCCAGCGTTGACTGGGGGGGCAATCAGCCCCAGCATTTT	CASVDWGGNQPQHF
TRBD1	TRBV4-3	few	TRBJ1-1	TGCGCCAGCAGCCAAGAGGAGTTGGGGACAGAAAACACTGAAGCTTTCTTT	CASSQEELGTENTEAFF
TRBD2	TRBV13	NA	TRBJ2-3	TGTGCCAGCAGCCACGGGACTAGCGGGGGGGCCACTCAGAGGGATACGCAGTATTTT	CASSHGTSGGATQRDTQYF
NA	TRBV29-1	NA	TRBJ2-7	TGCAGCGTTGAAACAGAGAACTACGAGCAGTACTTC	CSVETENYEQYF
NA	TRBV4-1	NA	TRBJ2-2	TGCGCCAGCAGCTTCAGGGTCCCCGGGGAGCTGTTTTTT	CASSFRVPGELFF
TRBD1	TRBV19	NA	TRBJ2-1	TGTGCCAGTATCGGGACAGGGGTTAATGAGCAGTTCTTC	CASIGTGVNEQFF
TRBD1	TRBV11-2	NA	TRBJ1-5	TGTGCCAGCAGCTCGGGGGGACAGGGGGTAGGTCAGCCCCAGCATTTT	CASSSGGQGVGQPQHF
NA	TRBV4-1	NA	TRBJ1-1	TGCGCCAGCAGCCTGGAAGAGAACACTGAAGCTTTCTTT	CASSLEENTEAFF